The 19 T cell receptor beta chains below all came from one sample that was sequenced in a study of shared clonotypes between healthy human individuals. The method was immunoSEQ multiplex PCR; TCRdb's version includes in-frame clones alone and lacks a portion of them. This table holds about 470,000 clones, 75% to 85% found once. The sequenced sample was PBMCs. These receptors were collected from a woman in her thirties or forties in good health. Some clones in this sample may be carry-over from other donors' samples.

The chain joins TRBV1 to TRBJ2-5; the table calls TRBD2, which could not be checked here. TRBV1 corresponds to a pseudogene. This CDR3 region has 15 residues. CDR3 sequence reads: CTSGTSGRCWETQYF. In DNA form, the CDR3 reads TGCACCAGCGGGACTAGCGGGAGGTGTTGGGAGACCCAGTACTTC.

This clone appeared a single time. A much larger clonotype is one base distant, so this may be a read error. At the DNA level, this CDR3 is encoded by other sequences in the same sample as well. The rearrangement uses TRBV7-3 and TRBJ2-1; TRBD2 aligns across 12 bases. The ends lost 2 bases at V and 4 bases at J; junction bases unmatched: 0. This CDR3 has 15 residues. The germline V gene has CDR1 SGHTA and CDR2 FQGTGA. CDR3 DNA sequence: TGTGCCAGCAGCTTAGGACTAGCGGGATACAATGAGCAGTTCTTC. This gives the protein CASSLGLAGYNEQFF. Full variable domain (outside the CDR3, taken from reference TRBV7-3 and TRBJ2-1): GAGVSQTPSNKVTEKGKYVELRCDPISGHTALYWYRQSLGQGPEFLIYFQGTGAADDSGLPNDRFFAVRPEGSVSTLKIQRTERGDSAVYLCASSLGLAGYNEQFFGPGTRLTVL.

This clone appeared once. The gene calls are TRBV7-2 and TRBJ2-3; 7 nucleotides align to TRBD1. Per germline, CDR1 SGHTA and CDR2 FQGNSA. The CDR3 covers 16 residues. J was trimmed by 4 bases and V by 5 bases; bases with no gene match: 12. CDR3 nucleotide sequence: TGTGCCAGCAGCCCCCTGCAGGGGGACGAACCAGATACGCAGTATTTT. Its protein product is CASSPLQGDEPDTQYF.

The chain joins TRBV10-3 to TRBJ2-2; D is uncertain. Germline CDR1 is ENHRY and CDR2 is SYGVKD. The CDR3 sequence is 12 residues long. Trimming removed 3 bases at V and 6 bases at J, with 5 bases between. This CDR3 reads CAISDGAGELFF. The CDR3 DNA is TGTGCCATCAGTGACGGAGCCGGGGAGCTGTTTTTT.

The chain links TRBV7-2 to TRBJ2-1; tentatively, D is TRBD1 (6 bases). The germline gives CDR1 SGHTA, CDR2 FQGNSA. This CDR3 is built from 14 residues. The V gene lost 5 bases and the J gene lost 12 bases, with 20 bases spanning the gap. CDR3 sequence (DNA): TGTGCCAGCAGCCCCCGGCTTACAGGGAAGTGGCAGTTCTTC. Amino acid sequence: CASSPRLTGKWQFF.

The chain uses TRBV2 and TRBJ1-4, with TRBD1 as a possible D gene (5 bases). The CDR3 has 15 residues. Trimming pared 2 bases from V and 5 bases from J, leaving 12 bases between. From germline, CDR1 is SNHLY and CDR2 FYNNEI. CDR3 DNA sequence: TGTGCCAGCAGTGAACAAGGGGTCGAGAATGAAAAACTGTTTTTT. As protein: CASSEQGVENEKLFF.

The V and J genes are TRBV9 and TRBJ1-1; D perhaps matches TRBD1 (5 bases). The CDR3 spans 13 residues. Trimming took 4 bases from V and 2 from J, leaving 9 bases between them. Per germline, CDR1 SGDLS and CDR2 YYNGEE. This CDR3 is CASSLQVNTEAFF. CDR3 DNA sequence: TGTGCCAGCAGCCTACAGGTTAACACTGAAGCTTTCTTT.

The J gene is TRBJ1-2, the V gene TRBV7-3, with D possibly TRBD1 on 5 matching bases. The V end was cut by 4 bases, the J end by 4 bases, with 10 bases between. Germline V gene lookup returns CDR1 SGHTA and CDR2 FQGTGA. This CDR3 is 13 amino acids long. CDR3 DNA: TGTGCCAGCAGCTCGGGACGGGCCTATGGCTACACCTTC. As protein: CASSSGRAYGYTF.

The V and J genes are TRBV18 and TRBJ2-7; 12 bases map to TRBD1. The CDR3 contains 15 residues. CDR1 and CDR2 (germline): KGHSH, LQKENI. V was pared by 6 bases and J by 5 bases, with 8 bases of the junction left unmatched. The CDR3 spells CASSPLGQGAHEQYF. Here the CDR3 DNA reads TGTGCCAGCTCGCCCCTGGGACAGGGGGCCCACGAGCAGTACTTC.

This clone was counted once. The V gene is TRBV7-2, the J gene TRBJ2-7, with 11 bases lining up with TRBD2. The germline V gene encodes CDR1 SGHTA and CDR2 FQGNSA. The CDR3 has 16 amino acids. The J segment lost 0 bases and the V segment lost 5 bases, leaving 6 bases of the junction unmatched. The DNA for the CDR3 is TGTGCCAGCAGCCCCTCGGGGACTAGCGGCTCCTACGAGCAGTACTTC. Amino acids: CASSPSGTSGSYEQYF.

The chain joins TRBV20-1 to TRBJ2-1; D perhaps matches TRBD1 (5 bases). The V gene lost 2 bases and the J gene lost 14 bases, with 13 bases spanning the gap. The germline CDR1 and CDR2 sequences are DFQATT and SNEGSKA (reference sequence). CDR3 length equals 11 residues. CDR3 sequence (DNA): TGCAGTGCTAGACAGGGAAAGGTGGAGTTCTTC. Amino acid sequence: CSARQGKVEFF.

About this clone itself: Other DNA sequences of this sample code for an identical CDR3. The rearrangement joins TRBV5-4 to TRBJ1-5; D ambiguous. Germline-derived CDR1 and CDR2 are SGHNT and YYREEE (reference sequence). The V and J ends lost 0 bases and 4 bases respectively, with 8 bases between them. The CDR3 sequence is 14 residues long. CDR3 DNA: TGTGCCAGCAGCTTGGATGGAGGGAATCAGCCCCAGCATTTT. Translated: CASSLDGGNQPQHF.

This chain connects TRBV9 to TRBJ2-3; 7 bases align to TRBD1. This CDR3 comprises 15 residues. The junction had 7 bases not matched to a gene; V was cut back by 4 bases and J by 2 bases. CDR1 and CDR2 from the germline V gene are SGDLS and YYNGEE. The CDR3 region is CASSPRQGSTDTQYF. CDR3 sequence (DNA): TGTGCCAGCAGCCCCAGACAGGGCTCCACAGATACGCAGTATTTT.

The chain couples TRBV6-5 to TRBJ1-2, with D tentatively TRBD1 (5 bases). This CDR3 spans 13 amino acids. CDR1 is MNHEY and CDR2 is SVGAGI in the germline V gene. The germline V and J ends were trimmed by 2 bases and 5 bases, with 9 bases remaining between them. The CDR3 is CASSYGPGYGYTF. Here the CDR3 DNA reads TGTGCCAGCAGTTACGGTCCAGGGTATGGCTACACCTTC.

The V call is TRBV29-1, the J call TRBJ1-1, with D perhaps matching TRBD1 (5 bases). This CDR3 has 13 residues. CDR1 and CDR2 from the germline V gene are SQVTM and ANQGSEA. Between the trimmed V and J ends, which lost 2 bases and 6 bases, there was a span of 13 bases. The CDR3 reads CSVESGGRAEAFF. In nucleotides, the CDR3 is TGCAGCGTTGAATCGGGGGGTCGGGCTGAAGCTTTCTTT. Variable domain in full (rest from reference TRBV29-1 and TRBJ1-1): SAVISQKPSRDICQRGTSLTIQCQVDSQVTMMFWYRQQPGQSLTLIATANQGSEATYESGFVIDKFPISRPNLTFSTLTVSNMSPEDSSIYLCSVESGGRAEAFFGQGTRLTVV.

CDR3 in amino acids: CASSPTDTQYF. The CDR3 bases are TGCGCCAGCAGCCCCACAGATACGCAGTATTTT. The gene calls are TRBV5-1 and TRBJ2-3; no firm D call. The CDR3 has 11 residues. From germline, CDR1 is SGHRS and CDR2 YFSETQ. Trimming took off 4 bases at V and 2 bases at J, with 2 bases between the two ends.

This chain connects TRBV19 to TRBJ2-3, with 11 bases lining up with TRBD1. The CDR3 covers 18 residues. Germline lookup yields CDR1 LNHDA and CDR2 SQIVND (reference sequence). V shed 6 bases and J 0 bases; nucleotides not matched to a gene: 11. CDR3 sequence reads: CASRRGQGVKYSTDTQYF. The CDR3 DNA reads TGTGCCAGTAGAAGGGGACAGGGGGTCAAATATAGCACAGATACGCAGTATTTT.

V gene TRBV6-5 combines with J gene TRBJ1-2, with D maybe TRBD1 (5 bases). There are 13 residues in the CDR3. V was cut by 4 bases and J by 4 bases, with 10 bases left in between. Germline V gene data show CDR1 as MNHEY and CDR2 as SVGAGI. This CDR3 is CASSLGRRYGYTF. The CDR3 nucleotides are TGTGCCAGCAGTTTGGGACGGCGCTATGGCTACACCTTC.

The chain uses TRBV30 and TRBJ2-1; possible D gene TRBD2, 5 bases. Germline CDR1 GTSNPN, CDR2 SVGIG (reference sequence). V lost 3 bases to trimming and J lost 15 bases, with 18 bases between them. The CDR3 has 12 residues. CDR3 nucleotides: TGTGCCTGGAGCCCCTCCGGGCTTGAGGGGTTCTTC. Translating it yields CAWSPSGLEGFF. The full variable domain, rest sourced from reference TRBV30 and TRBJ2-1, is SQTIHQWPATLVQPVGSPLSLECTVEGTSNPNLYWYRQAAGRGLQLLFYSVGIGQISSEVPQNLSASRPQDRQFILSSKKLLLSDSGFYLCAWSPSGLEGFFGPGTRLTVL.